The 4 T cell receptor beta chains below all came from one sample that was sequenced in a study of shared clonotypes between healthy human individuals. Generated by immunoSEQ multiplex PCR, the TCRdb table keeps only in-frame clones and is missing some. The sample includes around 2.3 million clones, almost 96% of them seen just once. Sequencing was done on a sample of naive CD4+ T cells sorted from blood. Documented subset: CD45RA+ positively selected. All receptors derive from a young man in good health.

The J gene is TRBJ1-4, the V gene TRBV10-1, with D hard to call. Germline V CDR1 and CDR2: WNHNN, SYGVQD (reference sequence). CDR3 length equals 12 residues. Trimming cost V 3 bases and J 8 bases, with 7 bases left between them. The CDR3 DNA is TGCGCCAGCAGTGACTCCCCGGAAAAACTGTTTTTT. Protein: CASSDSPEKLFF.

The chain combines TRBV4-1 with TRBJ2-4, with TRBD1 identical over 8 bases. The CDR3 contains 16 residues. Germline V gene data show CDR1 as MGHRA and CDR2 as YSYEKL. V lost 0 bases, J lost 7 bases, and 8 bases stayed unmatched. DNA of the CDR3: TGCGCCAGCAGCCAAGAGGTTGGACAGGGATCCAACATTCAGTACTTC. Its translation: CASSQEVGQGSNIQYF.

The CDR3 region has the DNA TGCGCCAGCAGCCTAGGACTAGCGGCCTTCGACTCCTACGAGCAGTACTTC. This gives the protein CASSLGLAAFDSYEQYF. The V call is TRBV4-1, the J call TRBJ2-7; 10 bases line up with TRBD2. Germline CDR1 and CDR2: MGHRA and YSYEKL. V lost 4 bases and J lost 0; bases outside the gene matches: 9. This CDR3 has 17 amino acids.

J is TRBJ2-7 and V is TRBV20-1; possibly TRBD1 for D (6 bases). Germline-derived CDR1 and CDR2 are DFQATT and SNEGSKA (reference sequence). This CDR3 region has 11 residues. The V and J ends lost 6 bases and 7 bases respectively, with 13 bases between them. This CDR3 is CSAKDRREQYF. The DNA for the CDR3 is TGCAGTGCAAAAGACAGGAGAGAGCAGTACTTC.